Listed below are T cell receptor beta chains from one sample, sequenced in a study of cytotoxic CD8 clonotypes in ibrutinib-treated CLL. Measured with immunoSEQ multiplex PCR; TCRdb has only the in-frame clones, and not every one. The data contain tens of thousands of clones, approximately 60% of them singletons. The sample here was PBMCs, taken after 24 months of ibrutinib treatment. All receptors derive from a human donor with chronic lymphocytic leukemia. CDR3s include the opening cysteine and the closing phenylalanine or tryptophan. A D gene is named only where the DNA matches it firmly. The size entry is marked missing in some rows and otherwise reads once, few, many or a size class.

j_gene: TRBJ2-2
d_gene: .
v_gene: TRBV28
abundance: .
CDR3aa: CASSLGGNTGELFF
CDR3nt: TGTGCCAGCAGTCTAGGTGGTAACACCGGGGAGCTGTTTTTT

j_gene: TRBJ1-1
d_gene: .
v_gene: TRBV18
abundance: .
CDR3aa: CASSPQGRWNTEAFF
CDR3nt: TGTGCCAGCTCACCGCAGGGGCGGTGGAACACTGAAGCTTTCTTT

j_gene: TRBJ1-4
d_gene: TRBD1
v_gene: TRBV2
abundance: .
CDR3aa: CASSVGQGTFNEKLFF
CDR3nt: TGTGCCAGCAGTGTGGGACAGGGTACGTTCAATGAAAAACTGTTTTTT

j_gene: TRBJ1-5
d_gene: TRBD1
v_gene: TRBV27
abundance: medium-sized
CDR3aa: CASSFRTGGSNQPQHF
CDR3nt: TGTGCCAGCAGTTTCCGGACAGGGGGCTCTAATCAGCCCCAGCATTTT

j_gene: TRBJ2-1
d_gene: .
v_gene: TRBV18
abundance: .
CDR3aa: CASSLQRENEQFF
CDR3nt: TGTGCCAGCTCACTTCAAAGGGAGAATGAGCAGTTCTTC

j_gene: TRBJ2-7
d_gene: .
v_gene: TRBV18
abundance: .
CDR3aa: CASSPPNGQGGYEQYF
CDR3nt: TGTGCCAGCTCACCACCGAATGGACAGGGAGGGTACGAGCAGTACTTC

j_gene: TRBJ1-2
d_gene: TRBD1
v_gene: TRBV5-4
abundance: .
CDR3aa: CASTAVRTGGGYTF
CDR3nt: TGTGCCAGCACCGCGGTCCGGACAGGAGGCGGCTACACCTTC

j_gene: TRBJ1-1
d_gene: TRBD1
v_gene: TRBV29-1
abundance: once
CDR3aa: CSVVAGGTEAFF
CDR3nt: TGCAGCGTTGTCGCAGGGGGCACTGAAGCTTTCTTT

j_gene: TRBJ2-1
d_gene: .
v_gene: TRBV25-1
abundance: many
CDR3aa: CASSRLFAYNEQFF
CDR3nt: TGTGCCAGCAGTCGACTATTTGCCTACAATGAGCAGTTCTTC

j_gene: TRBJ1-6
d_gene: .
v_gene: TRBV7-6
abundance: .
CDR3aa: CASSRLTGRSPLHF
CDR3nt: TGTGCCAGCAGCCGTTTGACAGGTCGTTCACCCCTCCACTTT

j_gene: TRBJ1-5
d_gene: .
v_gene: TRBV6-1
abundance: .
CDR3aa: CASSEIRRGSQPQHF
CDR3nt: TGTGCCAGCAGTGAAATCAGGAGGGGCTCCCAGCCCCAGCATTTT

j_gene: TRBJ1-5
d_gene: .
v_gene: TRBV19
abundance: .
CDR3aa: CASSIPQDRANQPQHF
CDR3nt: TGTGCCAGTAGTATCCCACAGGACCGCGCGAATCAGCCCCAGCATTTT

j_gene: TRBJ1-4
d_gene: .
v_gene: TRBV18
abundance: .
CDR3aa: CASSPRNTGDEKLFF
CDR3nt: TGTGCCAGCTCACCACGCAATACTGGTGATGAAAAACTGTTTTTT

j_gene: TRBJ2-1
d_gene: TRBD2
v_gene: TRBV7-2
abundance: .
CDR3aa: CASSLFLAGYSTYNEQFF
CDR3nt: TGTGCCAGCAGCTTATTTCTAGCGGGGTATAGTACCTACAATGAGCAGTTCTTC

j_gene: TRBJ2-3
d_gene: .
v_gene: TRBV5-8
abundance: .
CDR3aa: CASSLRPGLADTQYF
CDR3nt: TGTGCCAGCAGCTTGCGTCCGGGGTTGGCAGATACGCAGTATTTT

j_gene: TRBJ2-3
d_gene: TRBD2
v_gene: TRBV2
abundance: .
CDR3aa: CASSEVSRGGTDTQYF
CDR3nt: TGTGCCAGCAGTGAAGTTTCGCGGGGGGGCACAGATACGCAGTATTTT

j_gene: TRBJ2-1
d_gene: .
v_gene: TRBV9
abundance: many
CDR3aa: CASSVGLYPAYNEQFF
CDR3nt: TGTGCCAGCAGCGTAGGTCTCTATCCGGCCTACAATGAGCAGTTCTTC

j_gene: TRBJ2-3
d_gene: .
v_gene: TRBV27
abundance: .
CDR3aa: CASRYSPYTDTQYF
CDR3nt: TGTGCCAGCAGATACTCCCCCTACACAGATACGCAGTATTTT

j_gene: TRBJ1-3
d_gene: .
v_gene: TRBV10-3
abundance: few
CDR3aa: CAISEPRSGNTIYF
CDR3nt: TGTGCCATCAGTGAGCCTCGCTCTGGAAACACCATATATTTT

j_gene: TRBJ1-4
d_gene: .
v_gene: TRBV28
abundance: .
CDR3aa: CASSPPGKLFF
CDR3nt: TGTGCCAGCAGTCCACCGGGAAAACTGTTTTTT

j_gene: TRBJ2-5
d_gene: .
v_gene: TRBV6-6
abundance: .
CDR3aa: CASSYSDGTQYF
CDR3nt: TGTGCCAGCAGTTACTCCGACGGGACCCAGTACTTC

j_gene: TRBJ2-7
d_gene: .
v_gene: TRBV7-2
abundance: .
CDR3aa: CASSPLGESNEQYF
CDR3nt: TGTGCCAGCAGCCCCCTGGGGGAGTCGAACGAGCAGTACTTC

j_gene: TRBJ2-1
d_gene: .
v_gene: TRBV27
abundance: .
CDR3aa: CASSLIGPGTYNEQFF
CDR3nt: TGTGCCAGCAGTTTAATAGGGCCAGGGACCTACAATGAGCAGTTCTTC

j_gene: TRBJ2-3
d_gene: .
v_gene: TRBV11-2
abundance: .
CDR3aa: CASSSHTDTQYF
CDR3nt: TGTGCCAGCAGCTCCCACACAGATACGCAGTATTTT

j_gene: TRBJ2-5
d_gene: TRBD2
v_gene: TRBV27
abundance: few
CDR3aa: CASSSLLAGRGETQYF
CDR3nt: TGTGCCAGCAGTTCACTACTAGCGGGGAGGGGAGAGACCCAGTACTTC

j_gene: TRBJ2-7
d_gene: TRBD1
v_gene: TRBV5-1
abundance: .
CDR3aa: CASSVGQGKEQYF
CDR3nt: TGCGCCAGCAGCGTGGGACAGGGGAAAGAGCAGTACTTC

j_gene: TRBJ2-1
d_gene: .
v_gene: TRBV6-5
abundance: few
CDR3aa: CASSYSGPYNEQFF
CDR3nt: TGTGCCAGCAGTTACTCGGGCCCCTACAATGAGCAGTTCTTC

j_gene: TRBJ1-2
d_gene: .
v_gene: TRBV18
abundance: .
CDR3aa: CASSDVANYGYTF
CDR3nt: TGTGCCAGCTCAGACGTAGCTAACTATGGCTACACCTTC

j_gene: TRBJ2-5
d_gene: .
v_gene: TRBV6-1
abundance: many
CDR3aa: CASSGGAGVRETQYF
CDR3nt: TGTGCCAGCAGTGGAGGGGCAGGGGTGCGTGAGACCCAGTACTTC

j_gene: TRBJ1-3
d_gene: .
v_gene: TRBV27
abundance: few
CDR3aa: CASSLSRGNTIYF
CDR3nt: TGTGCCAGCAGTTTATCGCGGGGAAACACCATATATTTT

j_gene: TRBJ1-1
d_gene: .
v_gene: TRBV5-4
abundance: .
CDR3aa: CASSFAPAEAFF
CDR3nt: TGTGCCAGCAGCTTTGCCCCCGCTGAAGCTTTCTTT

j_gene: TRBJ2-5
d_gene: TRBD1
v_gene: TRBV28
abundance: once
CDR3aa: CASSLLGQQETQYF
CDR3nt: TGTGCCAGCAGTTTATTGGGACAGCAAGAGACCCAGTACTTC